This T cell receptor beta chain originates from a study of blood T cell repertoires in COVID-19. Method: immunoSEQ multiplex PCR; TCRdb's copy keeps in-frame clones and lacks some. Of about 80,000 clones in the sample, around 83% were seen once. This CDR3 region has 15 residues. V was trimmed by 3 bases and J by 3 bases, leaving 15 bases between them. CDR1 is SGDLS and CDR2 is YYNGEE in the germline V gene. The material sequenced was peripheral blood. The receptor was derived from a man older than 75 with active or convalescent COVID-19. V usage is TRBV9 and J usage is TRBJ1-1; possible D gene TRBD1, 5 bases. Here the CDR3 DNA reads TGTGCCAGCAGCGGCCAGGGCCTGGGGTACACTGAAGCTTTCTTT. Its translation is CASSGQGLGYTEAFF. The variable domain in full, completed from reference TRBV9 and TRBJ1-1, reads DSGVTQTPKHLITATGQRVTLRCSPRSGDLSVYWYQQSLDQGLQFLIQYYNGEERAKGNILERFSAQQFPDLHSELNLSSLELGDSALYFCASSGQGLGYTEAFFGQGTRLTVV.